This T cell receptor (beta chain) was observed in a study of CD8+CD57+ T cells in acquired aplastic anemia. Study at large: Where healthy donors were concerned, CD4+ cells averaged about 10 million reads.

The CDR3 extends over 15 amino acids. The J segment lost 4 bases and the V segment lost 3 bases, leaving 5 bases of the junction unmatched. Germline CDR1 SNHLY, CDR2 FYNNEI. Using genomic DNA as the template, TCR beta VDJ and CDR3 profiling was carried out. TCRdb redid the calling of the reads with MiXCR, one entry per CDR3 protein. The table lists roughly 420,000 distinct CDR3 sequences, 65% to 80% of them singletons. This clonotype was seen repeatedly, ten times or more. This clonotype originated in a human donor in good health, serving as a control. The sample comprised sorted CD4+, CD8+, or CD8+CD57+ T cells (not recorded which) from PBMCs. This rearrangement joins TRBV2 to TRBJ1-5; 8 positions match TRBD1. DNA for the CDR3: TGTGCCAGCAGTGAGGGCAGGGGGCCTAATCAGCCCCAGCATTTT. This translates into CASSEGRGPNQPQHF.